This T cell receptor (beta chain) was sequenced during a study of prognosis after radiotherapy for stage I lung cancer. Study at large: Patients were enrolled between April 2018 and early 2019 (all with stage I non-small cell lung cancer). Concurrent therapy was not administered with stereotactic body radiotherapy to any patient.

By two-round multiplex PCR, the TCR beta CDR3 was amplified from genomic DNA. Primers specific to each TRBV and TRBJ gene were used in first-round PCR. TCRdb re-analysed the multiplex PCR reads in MiXCR, keeping a single row per CDR3 protein. The sample lists around 21,000 distinct CDR3 sequences; around 46% were seen once. This clonotype occurred many times. The CDR3 runs 15 residues. Germline V gives CDR1 SGHDT, CDR2 YYEEEE. V gave up 4 bases and J gave up 3 bases, with 17 bases separating them. This material consisted of PBMCs, taken before or after stereotactic body radiation therapy (not recorded which). The chain recombines TRBV5-6 with TRBJ2-7, with D possibly being TRBD1 (5 bases). This clonotype originated in a donor of 50 years or more with non-small cell lung cancer. The CDR3 nucleotides are TGTGCCAGCAGCGGAAGGGGAATGGGGTACTACGAGCAGTACTTC. It codes for CASSGRGMGYYEQYF.